Listed below are T cell receptor beta chains from one sample, sequenced in a study of blood T cell repertoires in COVID-19. Here immunoSEQ multiplex PCR was the method, and the copy in TCRdb shows in-frame clones only, minus some. Counted here are a few hundred thousand clones, 85% to 90% occurring once; the ten biggest clones make up more than 6.5%. The sample was peripheral blood. These TCRs come from a woman between 70 and 85 years old with active or convalescent COVID-19. Each CDR3 is given with its conserved first and last residue. The order of the fields is CDR3 DNA, CDR3 protein, clone size, V gene, J gene, D gene. A D gene is named only where the DNA matches it firmly. Clone size is given for some rows only: seen once, a few or many times, or a class if the clone is expanded.

TGTGCCAGCAGTCCTGACAGGGGAATGGTGACCCAGTACTTC	CASSPDRGMVTQYF	-	TRBV6-5	TRBJ2-5	TRBD1
TGCAGTGCTACCGGGAACTATGGCTACACCTTC	CSATGNYGYTF	few	TRBV20-1	TRBJ1-2	-
TGTGCCAGCAGACTAGCGGGGCACCACGAGCAGTACTTC	CASRLAGHHEQYF	-	TRBV12-3/TRBV12-4	TRBJ2-7	TRBD2
TGTGCCAGTAGTATAGACGACAGACTCACAGATACGCAGTATTTT	CASSIDDRLTDTQYF	-	TRBV19	TRBJ2-3	-
TGTGCCAGCAGCCGAAAGGGACAGGGGACAGATACGCAGTATTTT	CASSRKGQGTDTQYF	-	TRBV5-6	TRBJ2-3	TRBD1
TGCGCCAGCAGCTTGGTTCGGGGGAGGGACTCCTACAATGAGCAGTTCTTC	CASSLVRGRDSYNEQFF	-	TRBV5-1	TRBJ2-1	TRBD2
TGTGCCAGCAGACTACACCTACAGGGGAATTCACCCCTCCACTTT	CASRLHLQGNSPLHF	-	TRBV6-5	TRBJ1-6	TRBD1
TGTGCCAGCAGTGAACCCTTTTACAGGGTGAGCACCTACGAGCAGTACTTC	CASSEPFYRVSTYEQYF	-	TRBV2	TRBJ2-7	-
TGTGCCAGCAGTCCGCGGGGGCCTAACTATGGCTACACCTTC	CASSPRGPNYGYTF	once	TRBV25-1	TRBJ1-2	-
TGTGCCAGCAGCTTGGGCGGGACCGCTTTTTCCGAGCAGTACTTC	CASSLGGTAFSEQYF	-	TRBV11-2	TRBJ2-7	-
TGCGCCACCGACCCGGGCGGGGGGACCTACACAGATACGCAGTATTTT	CATDPGGGTYTDTQYF	-	TRBV10-2	TRBJ2-3	TRBD2
TGCGCCAGCAGCCCGGACCAGGGATGGAATGAAAAACTGTTTTTT	CASSPDQGWNEKLFF	-	TRBV5-1	TRBJ1-4	-
TGTGCCAGCAGTGAAGCGTTTATTTTGTCTGAAAAACTGTTTTTT	CASSEAFILSEKLFF	-	TRBV2	TRBJ1-4	-
TGTGCCAGCAGCTTAGGCCTCCAGGGGACTGAAGCTTTCTTT	CASSLGLQGTEAFF	-	TRBV7-2	TRBJ1-1	-
TGTGCCAGCAGCCCCGGCGGGTTATATGGCTACACCTTC	CASSPGGLYGYTF	-	TRBV5-6	TRBJ1-2	-
TGCGCCAGCAGCCATGGCCAGGTCGGAAACACCATATATTTT	CASSHGQVGNTIYF	few	TRBV4-3	TRBJ1-3	-
TGTGCCAGCTCACCCGGGACTAGCGGTAGCACAGATACGCAGTATTTT	CASSPGTSGSTDTQYF	-	TRBV18	TRBJ2-3	TRBD2
TGTGCCAGCAGCCCTCTCGGGGGGCTGTACAATGAGCAGTTCTTC	CASSPLGGLYNEQFF	-	TRBV13	TRBJ2-1	-
TGTGCCAGCAGCTTCCCCTGGACTGACGCCGGGGAGCTGTTTTTT	CASSFPWTDAGELFF	-	TRBV5-4	TRBJ2-2	-
TGTGCCAGCAGCCCTGAAACAGGATATGGAGAAAAACTGTTTTTT	CASSPETGYGEKLFF	few	TRBV5-4	TRBJ1-4	-
TGCAGCGTTCAGGGGGCGCGAGGAAACACCATATATTTT	CSVQGARGNTIYF	-	TRBV29-1	TRBJ1-3	TRBD1
TGTGCCAGCAGCCAAGATCATTTGAACACTGAAGCTTTCTTT	CASSQDHLNTEAFF	-	TRBV3-1/TRBV3-2	TRBJ1-1	-
TGCGCCAGCAGCTCCGGACAAGTTAACTATGGCTACACCTTC	CASSSGQVNYGYTF	-	TRBV5-1	TRBJ1-2	-
TGCGCCAGCAGCTTCCAGGGGCGCGCTGAAGCTTTCTTT	CASSFQGRAEAFF	once	TRBV5-1	TRBJ1-1	-
TGCGCCAGCAGACGCCGGGACAGGGGGGATGGCTACACCTTC	CASRRRDRGDGYTF	once	TRBV5-1	TRBJ1-2	TRBD1
TGTGCCAGCAGCTTAGGGGGCGGAGTCTACGAGCAGTACTTC	CASSLGGGVYEQYF	once	TRBV7-9	TRBJ2-7	-
TGTGCCAGCAGCCAAGGGTCGGGTTCCTACGAGCAGTACTTC	CASSQGSGSYEQYF	-	TRBV4-2	TRBJ2-7	-
TGTGCCAGCAGCCCCGACGGCGGGCGCAATCAGCCCCAGCATTTT	CASSPDGGRNQPQHF	once	TRBV7-8	TRBJ1-5	-
TGTGCCAGCAGCTTGCCGGGACAGGGCTTGGCGGGGGAGCTGTTTTTT	CASSLPGQGLAGELFF	-	TRBV11-2	TRBJ2-2	TRBD1
TGTGCCAGCAGTCCTAGGGGAACAGTCCTATACGAGCAGTACTTC	CASSPRGTVLYEQYF	few	TRBV6-5	TRBJ2-7	-
TGTGCCAGCAGGGCGGACAGGGCAACCGGGGAGCTGTTTTTT	CASRADRATGELFF	-	TRBV5-5	TRBJ2-2	TRBD1